This entry is about one T cell receptor (beta chain). Its antigen is as yet unknown. The study ran its PCR with 60 Vbeta and 13 Jbeta primers. Profiling relied on immunoSEQ multiplex PCR, and the TCRdb table lists in-frame clones only, not all of them. The table records some 170,000 clones, 82% of them present only once. This record belongs to a study of cytomegalovirus exposure and HLA in healthy donors. Study outcomes and limitations: Researchers reported in a later analysis that a missense DCLRE1C variant was tied to TCR beta V- and J-gene trimming. What a later analysis reportedly showed was that an Asian-associated ancestry cluster had fewer N-insertions than the roughly 700-donor mean.

CDR1 is SGHAT and CDR2 is FQNNGV in the germline V gene. V was pared by 1 base and J by 12 bases, with 13 bases between. The CDR3 is 12 amino acids. The chain recombines TRBV11-2 with TRBJ2-7; a weak D match, TRBD1 (5 bases). Input material: PBMCs. This sequence originates from a girl aged 5-17 years in good health and CMV-seropositive. The CDR3, as DNA: TGTGCCAGCAGCTTAGGTGGGGCAATTCCGTACTTC. The encoded protein is CASSLGGAIPYF.